This T cell receptor beta chain was sequenced for a study of T cell responses to AZD1222 COVID-19 vaccine. Study-wide context: Second-dose schedules of about 4 or about 12 weeks were combined.

Germline V gives CDR1 LGHNA, CDR2 YSLEER. This CDR3 comprises 16 residues. The ends lost 4 bases at V and 0 bases at J; junction bases unmatched: 8. Points from the study as a whole: With two AZD1222 doses given, Spike-specific TCR breadth and depth both rose. Scientists sampled the repertoires only once the peak T cell response had passed.

Details on this clone: The antigen remains undetermined.

The method was immunoSEQ multiplex PCR; TCRdb's version includes in-frame clones alone and lacks a portion of them. The sample contains around 75,000 clones, around 83% of which appear only once. This chain connects TRBV4-3 to TRBJ1-2; the match to TRBD1 covers 7 bases. The sequence came from an adult in good health. The sample was peripheral blood, taken on day 0 of AZD1222 vaccination. The CDR3 nucleotides are TGCGCCAGCAGCCTAAGACAGGGCCTGACTAACTATGGCTACACCTTC. Residues: CASSLRQGLTNYGYTF.